This T cell receptor beta chain originates from a study of CD8 T cells in ankylosing spondylitis. Findings of the study overall: Apparently characteristic of ankylosing spondylitis blood was a TCR beta motif (roughly eight highly homologous variants). Prior literature has documented some motif variants in synovial fluid and blood from reactive arthritis. From matched ankylosing spondylitis synovial fluid, disease-linked clones were reportedly recovered at significantly enriched levels.

The germline V gene has CDR1 GTSNPN and CDR2 SVGIG (reference sequence). This CDR3 is 13 amino acids long. V was clipped by 5 bases and J by 7 bases, with 14 bases between them. Notes on this clonotype: Antigen specificity is unknown.

It was by quantitative 5'-RACE with molecular barcodes that TCR beta libraries were made. TCRdb ran MiXCR on the 5' RACE reads and lists one entry per CDR3 protein. Of 100,000 to 150,000 distinct CDR3 sequences in the sample, approximately 15% were seen once. The chain is built from TRBV30 and TRBJ1-4; D possibly corresponds to TRBD1 (6 bases). This receptor was identified in a female donor with ankylosing spondylitis or in good health (not recorded which). The material sequenced was blood, either unsorted or a sorted T cell fraction (not recorded which). The chain's CDR3 is CAWDGGAGEKLFF. The CDR3 DNA reads as TGTGCCTGGGATGGGGGGGCTGGTGAAAAACTGTTTTTT.